This T cell receptor beta chain is from a study of cytotoxic CD8 clonotypes in ibrutinib-treated CLL. Libraries were prepared by immunoSEQ multiplex PCR; TCRdb keeps only in-frame clonotypes and omits some of them. The profile covers about 160,000 clones, with 81% appearing a single time and roughly 1.9% taken by the ten largest. This clone came up once. V was cut by 8 bases and J by 1 base, with 11 bases left in between. The CDR3 loop spans 13 amino acids. Germline V lookup: CDR1 SEHNR, CDR2 FQNEAQ (reference sequence). The specimen was PBMCs, collected after 12 months of ibrutinib treatment. The clonotype originates from a human donor with chronic lymphocytic leukemia. The chain joins TRBV7-9 to TRBJ1-1, with a tentative D call TRBD1 (5 bases). The CDR3 DNA reads TGTGCCAGCCACGGTGGGGGGAACACTGAAGCTTTCTTT. Its protein product is CASHGGGNTEAFF.